This paragraph covers one T cell receptor beta chain sequence. Its antigen is currently unknown. The authors made TCR beta libraries by quantitative 5'-RACE with molecular barcodes. TCRdb analysed the 5' RACE reads with MiXCR anew, one entry per CDR3 protein. The sample records some 180,000 distinct CDR3 sequences, about 20% being singletons. This entry belongs to a study of CD8 T cells in ankylosing spondylitis. Study-wide findings and caveats: A motif of 7 to 9 highly homologous TCR beta variants was seen as apparently characteristic of ankylosing spondylitis blood. CD8+ cells made up the disease-linked clones, which were relatively rare in peripheral blood. Enrichment of disease-linked clones was reportedly significant in matched ankylosing spondylitis synovial fluid.

CDR1 and CDR2 (germline): SNHLY, FYNNEI. V lost 0 bases and J 3 bases, leaving 12 bases between the germline ends. The CDR3 runs 16 residues. Sequenced material: blood, either unsorted or a sorted T cell fraction (not recorded which). The chain uses TRBV2 and TRBJ2-1; a weak D match, TRBD2 (6 bases). The sequence derives from a male donor aged 5 to 30 with ankylosing spondylitis or in good health (not recorded which). The CDR3 loop reads CASSEARTTFYNEQFF. The CDR3 region has the DNA TGTGCCAGCAGTGAAGCTCGGACTACTTTCTACAATGAGCAGTTCTTC.